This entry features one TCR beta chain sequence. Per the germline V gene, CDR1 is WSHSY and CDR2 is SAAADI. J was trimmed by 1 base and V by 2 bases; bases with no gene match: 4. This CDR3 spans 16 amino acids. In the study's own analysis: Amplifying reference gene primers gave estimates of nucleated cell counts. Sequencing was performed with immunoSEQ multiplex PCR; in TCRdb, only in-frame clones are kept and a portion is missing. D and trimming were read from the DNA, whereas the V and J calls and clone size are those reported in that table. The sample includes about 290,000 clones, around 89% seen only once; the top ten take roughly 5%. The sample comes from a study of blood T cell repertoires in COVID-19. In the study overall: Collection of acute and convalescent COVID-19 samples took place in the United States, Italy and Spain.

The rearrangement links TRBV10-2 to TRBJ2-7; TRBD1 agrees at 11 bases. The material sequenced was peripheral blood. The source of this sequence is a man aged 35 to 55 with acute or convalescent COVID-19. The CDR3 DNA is TGCGCCAGCAGTGAGCCCCGGGACAGGGGGTCCTACGAGCAGTACTTC. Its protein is CASSEPRDRGSYEQYF.